This T cell receptor (beta chain) was identified in a study of cytomegalovirus exposure and HLA in healthy donors. Findings of the study overall: Highest at DRB1 and lowest at HLA-C, TCR association rates differed among HLA loci in a later analysis. In vitro work confirmed that three CMV-associated chains recognize CMV antigens. When presence/absence was analysed, sequencing depth was taken to be roughly uniform across donors. Rare TCR sequences dominated, though some public TCRs recurred in many donors.

13 Jbeta primers and 60 Vbeta primers were used for the PCR. TCRdb keeps only in-frame clones here, not all; method: immunoSEQ multiplex PCR. The repertoire has over 150,000 clones, roughly nine tenths of them found once; the top ten carry 0.75% to 0.95%. V lost 5 bases and J lost 6; bases outside the gene matches: 6. This CDR3 contains 15 residues. Germline V lookup: CDR1 MNHEY, CDR2 SVGAGI. This clone was seen a few times. Antigen specificity is unknown. This clonotype originated in a woman between 25 and 40 years old in good health and CMV-seronegative. The sample was PBMCs. The chain carries TRBV6-5 and TRBJ1-5; 11 bases map to TRBD1. This CDR3 reads CASSMDRGQSQPQHF. The CDR3 coding sequence is TGTGCCAGCAGTATGGACAGGGGGCAGTCTCAGCCCCAGCATTTT.